The sequence of this T cell receptor (beta chain) was determined in a study of cytomegalovirus exposure and HLA in healthy donors. The overall study: Researchers previously reported finding 90 million to 130 million unique TCR beta sequences from roughly 170 million T cells.

Germline V gene data show CDR1 as SGHNT and CDR2 as YENEEA. The V gene end was trimmed by 5 bases and the J gene end by 3 bases; junction bases not matched to a gene: 10. This CDR3 has 16 amino acids. A multiplex PCR was run with 60 Vbeta primers and 13 Jbeta primers. Libraries were prepared by immunoSEQ multiplex PCR; TCRdb keeps only in-frame clonotypes and omits some of them. The table has 70,000 or so clones, 80% to 90% seen once. The sample taken for sequencing was PBMCs. The rearrangement uses TRBV11-3 and TRBJ2-3; 8 positions agree with TRBD1. The receptor was isolated from a woman aged 25 to 39 in good health and CMV-seronegative. Written as DNA, the CDR3 is TGTGCCAGCAGCCTACAGGGGGTCTTAGGGACAGATACGCAGTATTTT. It codes for CASSLQGVLGTDTQYF.